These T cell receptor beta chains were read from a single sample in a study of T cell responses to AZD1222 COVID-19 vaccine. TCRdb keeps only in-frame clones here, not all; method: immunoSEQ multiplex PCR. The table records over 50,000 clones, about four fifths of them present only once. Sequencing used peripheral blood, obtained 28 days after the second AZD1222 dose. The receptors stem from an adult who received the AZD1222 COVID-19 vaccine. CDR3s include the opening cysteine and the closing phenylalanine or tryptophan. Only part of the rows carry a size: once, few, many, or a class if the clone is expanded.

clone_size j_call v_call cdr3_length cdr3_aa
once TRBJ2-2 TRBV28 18 CASSPPPLGQGNTGELFF
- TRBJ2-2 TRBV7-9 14 CASRSQGAIGELFF
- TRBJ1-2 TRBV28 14 CASKTGVANYGYTF
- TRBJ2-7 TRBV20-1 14 CSASAGSRIYEQYF
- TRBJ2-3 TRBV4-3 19 CASSQESAIARANTDTQYF
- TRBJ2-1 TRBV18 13 CASSPLTSNEQFF
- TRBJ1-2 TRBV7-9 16 CASSPTWGGAVYGYTF
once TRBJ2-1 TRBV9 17 CASSVGLREAGDLEQFF
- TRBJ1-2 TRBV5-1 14 CASSLFDREGGYTF
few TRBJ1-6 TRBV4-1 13 CASSHPRDSPLHF
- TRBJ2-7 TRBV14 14 CASSQGFPTYEQYF
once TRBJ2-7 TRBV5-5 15 CASSRSSGSSYEQYF
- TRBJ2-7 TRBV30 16 CAWSVRTSGILGQQYF
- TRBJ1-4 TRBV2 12 CASHRANEKLFF
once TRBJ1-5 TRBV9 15 CASSRRTGGYEPQHF
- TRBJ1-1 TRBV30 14 CAWRREGRDTEAFF
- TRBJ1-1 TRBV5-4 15 CASSLRGPLNTEAFF
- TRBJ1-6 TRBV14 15 CASSRRRAGDSPLHF
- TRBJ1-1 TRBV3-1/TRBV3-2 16 CASSPRGQLQNTEAFF
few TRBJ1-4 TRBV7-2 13 CASSVKLGEKLFF
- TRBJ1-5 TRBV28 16 CASRWDSGGGSQPQHF
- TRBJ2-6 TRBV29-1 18 CSVDSGTGSLSGANVLTF
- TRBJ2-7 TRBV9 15 CASSVEIQGIDEQYF
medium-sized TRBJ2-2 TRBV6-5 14 CASSQGPGTGELFF
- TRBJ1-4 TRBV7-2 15 CASSLIWGRGEKLFF
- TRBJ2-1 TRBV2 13 CASSEAGATQQFF
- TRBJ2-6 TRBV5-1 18 CASSLTDSYLSGANVLTF
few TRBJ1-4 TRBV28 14 CASSFGQGVGKLFF
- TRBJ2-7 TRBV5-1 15 CASSLRGSGAYEQYF
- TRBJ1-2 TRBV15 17 CATSTDTTGIGGYGYTF
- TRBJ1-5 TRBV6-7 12 CASSSRCEPQHF
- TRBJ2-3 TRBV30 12 CAWSYTTDTQYF
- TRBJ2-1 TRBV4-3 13 CASSQSPGGVQFF
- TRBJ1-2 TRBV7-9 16 CASSPPRGTRDGFYTF
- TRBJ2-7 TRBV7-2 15 CASSQTGTGNNEQYF